The rows below give T cell receptor beta chains drawn from one sample of a study of blood T cells in healthy people across ages. TCRdb used MiXCR to reprocess the 5' RACE reads, holding one entry per CDR3 protein. The profile shows approximately 1.5 million distinct CDR3 sequences, roughly 32% of them singletons. Input material: blood. The receptors shown here come from a woman in her 30s in good health. The CDR3 runs from the conserved cysteine through the conserved F or W. D genes are given only for firm matches. Part of the rows lack a size; the others show once, few, many or a class for expanded clones.

NA,TRBJ2-3,TRBV5-4,NA,TGTGCCAGCAGCAACGGACTATTCGGCACAGATACGCAGTATTTT,CASSNGLFGTDTQYF
TRBD2,TRBJ2-3,TRBV9,few,TGTGCCAGCAGCGTGAGAGCGGGAGGCGACACAGATACGCAGTATTTT,CASSVRAGGDTDTQYF
TRBD1,TRBJ2-1,TRBV6-6,few,TGTGCCAGCTATAACAGGGGTAGGAATGAGCAGTTCTTC,CASYNRGRNEQFF
TRBD2,TRBJ2-7,TRBV12-3/TRBV12-4,many,TGTGCCAGCAGTTTTTCGGGGGGAGCCGAGCAGTACTTC,CASSFSGGAEQYF
NA,TRBJ2-7,TRBV11-2,once,TGTGCCAGCAGCGCAGGGGTAGGGGCCTACGAGCAGTACTTC,CASSAGVGAYEQYF
TRBD1,TRBJ2-5,TRBV6-1,few,TGTGCCAGCAGTATAACCGGGACAGGGTGGGAGACCCAGTACTTC,CASSITGTGWETQYF
NA,TRBJ2-3,TRBV9,NA,TGTGCCAGCAGCGAGGACGGCACAGATACGCAGTATTTT,CASSEDGTDTQYF
NA,TRBJ1-2,TRBV7-9,few,TGTGCCAGCAGCGCTAAACTGGGGTATGGCTACACCTTC,CASSAKLGYGYTF
TRBD2,TRBJ2-1,TRBV7-2,many,TGTGCCAGCAGCTTAGTTCGGCTAGCGGTATACAATGAGCAGTTCTTC,CASSLVRLAVYNEQFF
TRBD2,TRBJ2-3,TRBV27,NA,TGTACCAGCACCCCTGGGGCGGGAGCGGATACGCAGTATTTT,CTSTPGAGADTQYF
TRBD2,TRBJ2-1,TRBV4-1,many,TGCGCCAGCAGCCAAGGGGGAGGTAGCGGGACGTACAATGAGCAGTTCTTC,CASSQGGGSGTYNEQFF
NA,TRBJ2-1,TRBV20-1,few,TGCAGTGCTAGATCTGGGAGGTCCTACAATGAGCAGTTCTTC,CSARSGRSYNEQFF
TRBD1,TRBJ2-1,TRBV29-1,NA,TGCAGCGTTGCTCCGGGACAGATGTTCTTC,CSVAPGQMFF
TRBD2,TRBJ2-1,TRBV28,NA,TGTGCCAGCAGGACTAGCGGGATTCACAATGAGCAGTTCTTC,CASRTSGIHNEQFF
NA,TRBJ1-2,TRBV29-1,NA,TGCAGCGTTGATTTCGTCCGCGACAGAGATAACTATGGCTACACCTTC,CSVDFVRDRDNYGYTF
NA,TRBJ1-1,TRBV12-3/TRBV12-4,NA,TGTGCCAGCAGTTCTCCGTTCTACACTAAAGCTTTCTTT,CASSSPFYTKAFF
NA,TRBJ2-3,TRBV6-5,NA,TGTGCCAGCAGTTCCACGGACCTGATGGGGGATACGCAGTATTTT,CASSSTDLMGDTQYF
TRBD1,TRBJ2-1,TRBV7-6,many,TGTGCCAGCAGCCCGACACAGGGGCTCTCCTACAATGAGCAGTTCTTC,CASSPTQGLSYNEQFF
NA,TRBJ1-6,TRBV19,NA,TGTGCCAGTAGTATGGGCAGGGTAGATTCACCCCTCCACTTT,CASSMGRVDSPLHF
NA,TRBJ2-5,TRBV29-1,many,TGCAGCGCCATAGCGGTCCAAGAGACCCAGTACTTC,CSAIAVQETQYF
NA,TRBJ1-5,TRBV3-1,NA,TGTGCCAGCAGCCCGCGGGCGGGGAATCAGCCCCAGCATTTT,CASSPRAGNQPQHF
NA,TRBJ2-4,TRBV20-1,NA,TGCAGTGCTAGCGGGCCCTTAGCCAAAAACATTCAGTACTTC,CSASGPLAKNIQYF
TRBD1,TRBJ1-4,TRBV15,NA,TGTGCCACCAGCAATACAGGGGGCGGGGAAAAACTGTTTTTT,CATSNTGGGEKLFF
NA,TRBJ2-3,TRBV3-1,NA,TGTGCCAGCACGGCGCGGGCTGTTGGGGATGCGCAGTATTTT,CASTARAVGDAQYF
TRBD1,TRBJ1-5,TRBV28,few,TGTGCCAGCAGTTTAGCGCAGGGGGGGTTCCATGGACCCCAGCATTTT,CASSLAQGGFHGPQHF
TRBD1,TRBJ1-2,TRBV6-6,few,TGTGCCAGCCCCAGACAGGGGAGTGGCTATGGCTACACCTTC,CASPRQGSGYGYTF
NA,TRBJ1-2,TRBV6-1,NA,TGTGCCAGCAGTGAATCGGACGGCTATGACTACACCTTC,CASSESDGYDYTF
NA,TRBJ2-1,TRBV13,NA,TGTGCCAGCGGATGGGGGGCGCAGAATGAGCAGTTCTTC,CASGWGAQNEQFF